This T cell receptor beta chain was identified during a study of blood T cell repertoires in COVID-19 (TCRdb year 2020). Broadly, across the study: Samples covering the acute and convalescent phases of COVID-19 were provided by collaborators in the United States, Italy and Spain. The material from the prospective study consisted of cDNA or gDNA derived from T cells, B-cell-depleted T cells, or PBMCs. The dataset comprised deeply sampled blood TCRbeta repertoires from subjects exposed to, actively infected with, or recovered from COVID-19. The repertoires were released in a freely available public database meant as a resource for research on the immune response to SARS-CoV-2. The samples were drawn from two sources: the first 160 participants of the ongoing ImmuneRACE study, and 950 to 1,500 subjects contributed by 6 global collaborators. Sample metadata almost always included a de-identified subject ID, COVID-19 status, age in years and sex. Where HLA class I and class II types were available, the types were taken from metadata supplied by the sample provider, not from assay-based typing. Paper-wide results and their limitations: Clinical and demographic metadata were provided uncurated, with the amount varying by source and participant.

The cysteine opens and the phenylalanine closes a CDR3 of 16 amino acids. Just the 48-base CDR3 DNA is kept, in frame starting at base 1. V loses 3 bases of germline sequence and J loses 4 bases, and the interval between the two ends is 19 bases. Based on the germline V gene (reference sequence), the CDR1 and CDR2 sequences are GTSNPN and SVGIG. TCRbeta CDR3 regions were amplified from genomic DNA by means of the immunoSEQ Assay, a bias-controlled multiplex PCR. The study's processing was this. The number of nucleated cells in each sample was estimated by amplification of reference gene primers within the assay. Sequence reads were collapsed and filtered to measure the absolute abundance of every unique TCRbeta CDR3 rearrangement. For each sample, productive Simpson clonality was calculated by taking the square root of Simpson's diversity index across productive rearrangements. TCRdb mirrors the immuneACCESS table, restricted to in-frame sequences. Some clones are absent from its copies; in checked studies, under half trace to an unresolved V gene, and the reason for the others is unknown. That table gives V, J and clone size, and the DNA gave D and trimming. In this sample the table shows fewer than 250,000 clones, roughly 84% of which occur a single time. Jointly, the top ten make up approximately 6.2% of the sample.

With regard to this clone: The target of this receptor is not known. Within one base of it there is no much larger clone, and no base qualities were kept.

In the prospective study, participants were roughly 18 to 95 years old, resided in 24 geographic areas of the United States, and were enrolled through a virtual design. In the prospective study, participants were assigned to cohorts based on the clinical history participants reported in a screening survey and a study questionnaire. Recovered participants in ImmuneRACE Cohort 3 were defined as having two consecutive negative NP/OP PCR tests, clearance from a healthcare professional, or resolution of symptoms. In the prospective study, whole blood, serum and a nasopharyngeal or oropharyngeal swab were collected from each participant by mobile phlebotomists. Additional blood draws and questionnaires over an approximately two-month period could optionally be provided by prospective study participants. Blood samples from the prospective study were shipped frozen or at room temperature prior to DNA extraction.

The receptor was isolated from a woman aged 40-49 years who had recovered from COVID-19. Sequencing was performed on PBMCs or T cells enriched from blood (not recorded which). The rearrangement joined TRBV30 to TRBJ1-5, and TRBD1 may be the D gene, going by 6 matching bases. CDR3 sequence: CAWRHSGGAGNQPQHF. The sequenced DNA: TGTGCCTGGAGACATAGCGGGGGGGCAGGGAATCAGCCCCAGCATTTT.